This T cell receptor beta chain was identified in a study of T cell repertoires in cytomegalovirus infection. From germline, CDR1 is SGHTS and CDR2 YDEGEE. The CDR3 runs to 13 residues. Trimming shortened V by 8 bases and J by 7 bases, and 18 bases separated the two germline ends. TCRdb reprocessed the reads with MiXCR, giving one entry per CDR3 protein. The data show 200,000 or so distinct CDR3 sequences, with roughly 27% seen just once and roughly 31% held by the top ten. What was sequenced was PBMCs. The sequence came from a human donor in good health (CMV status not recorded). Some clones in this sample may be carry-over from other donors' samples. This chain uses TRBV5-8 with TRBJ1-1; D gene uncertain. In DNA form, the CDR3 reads TGTGCCAGTCGTCCTACGACAAGGAGTGAAGCTTTCTTT. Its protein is CASRPTTRSEAFF.